One sample yielded the 24 T cell receptor beta chains listed below, sequenced in a study of Graves' ophthalmopathy and Graves' hyperthyroidism. As the template, RNA transcripts were used to amplify TCR beta CDR3 regions. HTBI primers served in a first-round RT-PCR, which a second-round multiplex PCR followed. TCRdb reanalysed the multiplex PCR reads using MiXCR and keeps one entry per CDR3 protein. Among roughly 610,000 distinct CDR3 sequences listed, 22% were seen once. Sample: peripheral blood. Receptors originate from a young woman with stable Graves' hyperthyroidism. Some clones in this sample may be carry-over from other donors' samples.

This clonotype appeared many times. V usage is TRBV28 and J usage is TRBJ1-2; 7 positions agree with TRBD1. The CDR3 loop spans 15 amino acids. Germline V CDR1 and CDR2: MDHEN, SYDVKM. The V and J ends lost 9 bases and 8 bases, in that order; junction bases with no gene match: 18. In DNA form, the CDR3 reads TGTGCCAGTTACCAAAACGTAGGGGGCGCCTGGGGCTACACCTTC. This codes for CASYQNVGGAWGYTF.

The CDR3 here is CSVEEPVSRGSYEQYF. The CDR3 DNA sequence: TGCAGCGTTGAAGAACCGGTAAGCAGGGGCTCCTACGAGCAGTACTTC. The chain carries TRBV29-1 and TRBJ2-7; maybe TRBD1 (6 bases). The V gene lost 0 bases and the J gene lost 0 bases, with 15 bases spanning the gap. The CDR3 runs 16 residues. Germline V lookup: CDR1 SQVTM, CDR2 ANQGSEA.

A word on this clonotype: No conserved phenylalanine or tryptophan is present at the end of the CDR3, so a read error is the likely explanation. It is unclear where the CDR3 begins or ends on the DNA, so no DNA is shown, and the CDR3 is as TCRdb lists it. The rearrangement joins TRBV6-4 to TRBJ1-2. Germline V gives CDR1 MRHNA, CDR2 SNTAGT. The CDR3 comprises 13 residues, both ends counted. CDR3 sequence reads: CASTESGYYGYTV.

In its sample, this clonotype was seen many times. The gene calls are TRBV11-2 and TRBJ1-5; D not certain. V was shortened by 1 base and J by 0 bases, with 7 bases between the two germline ends. CDR3 size: 15 residues. Germline assignment: CDR1 SGHAT and CDR2 FQNNGV. The CDR3 protein is CASSLGWDSNQPQHF. Written as DNA, the CDR3 is TGTGCCAGCAGCTTAGGTTGGGATAGCAATCAGCCCCAGCATTTT.

V and J are TRBV11-2 and TRBJ1-1; D remains ambiguous. The germline V gene has CDR1 SGHAT and CDR2 FQNNGV. The V gene lost 2 bases and the J gene lost 4 bases, with 14 bases spanning the gap. This CDR3 region has 15 residues. DNA of the CDR3: TGTGCCAGCAGCTTATCCGAGAGCTCGGGCACTGAAGCTTTCTTT. Translation gives CASSLSESSGTEAFF. The full variable domain, with the rest looked up from reference TRBV11-2 and TRBJ1-1, is EAGVAQSPRYKIIEKRQSVAFWCNPISGHATLYWYQQILGQGPKLLIQFQNNGVVDDSQLPKDRFSAERLKGVDSTLKIQPAKLEDSAVYLCASSLSESSGTEAFFGQGTRLTVV.

This clonotype has at least ten counts. The chain is built from TRBV6-5 and TRBJ2-4; a possible D gene is TRBD1 (6 bases). Looked up from germline, CDR1 is MNHEY and CDR2 is SVGAGI. This CDR3 has 14 amino acids. Trimming stripped 4 bases from V and 0 bases from J, with 7 bases between. CDR3 DNA sequence: TGTGCCAGCAGTTCGGACAGAGCCAAAAACATTCAGTACTTC. It specifies CASSSDRAKNIQYF.

This clonotype was seen many times. The chain recombines TRBV6-7 with TRBJ1-1, with D maybe TRBD1 (5 bases). Being an ORF, TRBV6-7 has a function that is uncertain. The CDR3 runs 13 residues. V lost 5 bases and J lost 7, with 14 bases in between. CDR3 region: CASSIRGTYEAFF. In nucleotides, the CDR3 is TGTGCCAGCAGTATCCGCGGGACTTATGAAGCTTTCTTT.

The sample holds a few counts of this clonotype. V is TRBV4-1 and J is TRBJ1-1; D is possibly TRBD1 (5 bases). This CDR3 comprises 16 residues. V shed 0 bases and J shed 0 bases, with 11 bases lying between them. Germline V gene sequence: CDR1 MGHRA, CDR2 YSYEKL. CDR3 bases: TGCGCCAGCAGCCAAGAGTTGGGGCTGGTGAACACTGAAGCTTTCTTT. Translating it yields CASSQELGLVNTEAFF.

The chain couples TRBV28 to TRBJ1-2, with 8 bases matching TRBD1. The CDR3 is 14 residues long. Germline V CDR1 and CDR2: MDHEN, SYDVKM. After removal of 6 bases from V and 3 bases from J, the junction contained 6 bases not matched to a gene. Here the CDR3 DNA reads TGTGCCAGCAGACCCCAGGGGGCGGACTATGGCTACACCTTC. Encoded protein: CASRPQGADYGYTF.

The V call is TRBV28, the J call TRBJ1-5; D remains unclear. The CDR3 spans 12 residues. Trimming took 8 bases from V and 2 from J, leaving 7 bases between them. Germline CDR1 is MDHEN and CDR2 is SYDVKM. The CDR3 bases are TGTGCCAGCTGCCAAGGCAATCAGCCCCAGCATTTT. Protein product: CASCQGNQPQHF.

In this sample, this clonotype turned up many times. This chain links TRBV10-3 with TRBJ1-1; TRBD1 aligns across 8 bases. Germline assignment: CDR1 ENHRY and CDR2 SYGVKD. This CDR3 has 13 residues. V lost 4 bases to trimming and J lost 5 bases; unmatched junction nucleotides: 3. The CDR3 here is CAISGRGRTEAFF. CDR3 in DNA: TGTGCCATCAGTGGCAGGGGGCGGACTGAAGCTTTCTTT.

This clonotype has ten or more counts. The chain joins TRBV12-3 or TRBV12-4 to TRBJ2-5, with D maybe TRBD1 (6 bases). Trimming took 6 bases from V and 4 from J, leaving 21 bases between them. CDR3 length: 16 residues. CDR3 nucleotides: TGTGCCAGCAGGGAGGACAGTTTTACAAATCGAGAGACCCAGTACTTC. It is translated as CASREDSFTNRETQYF.

This clonotype was observed a few times. V is TRBV6-1 and J is TRBJ2-5; 7 bases align to TRBD1. The germline gives CDR1 MNHNS, CDR2 SASEGT. V lost 1 base and J lost 2; bases outside the gene matches: 10. This CDR3 comprises 17 residues. The CDR3 reads CASSEDPPGGIQETQYF. DNA for the CDR3: TGTGCCAGCAGTGAAGATCCCCCAGGGGGAATACAAGAGACCCAGTACTTC.

This clonotype has a count of ten or more. The chain links TRBV6-2 or TRBV6-3 to TRBJ2-7; no reliable D call. This CDR3 has 11 amino acids. Germline V gene data show CDR1 as MNHEY and CDR2 as SVGEGT. V lost 7 bases to trimming and J lost 3 bases, with 7 bases between them. CDR3 protein: CASTTDYEQYF. The CDR3 DNA is TGTGCCAGCACGACCGACTACGAGCAGTACTTC.

Regarding this clonotype: The junction shows a germline mismatch at one end, possibly a read error. CDR3 DNA sequence: TGTGCCAGTAGCCTTCGATTGCCGGGACAGGGGGCCCCGCGGGCCAAAAACATTAAGTACTTC. Encoded protein: CASSLRLPGQGAPRAKNIKYF. V is TRBV19 and J is TRBJ2-4; TRBD1 aligns across 12 bases. CDR3 length equals 21 residues. Germline V gives CDR1 LNHDA, CDR2 SQIVND (reference sequence).

This chain uses TRBV6-1 with TRBJ1-2; no clear D. The V end lost 8 bases, the J end lost 7 bases, and 17 bases lay between the germline ends. The germline CDR1 and CDR2 sequences are MNHNS and SASEGT. There are 13 residues in the CDR3. The CDR3 DNA sequence: TGTGCCAGCCGAAGCGCCATGGAAGGTGGCTACACCTTC. It encodes CASRSAMEGGYTF.

This rearrangement joins TRBV12-3 or TRBV12-4 to TRBJ1-3, with unresolved D. The CDR3 has 15 amino acids. Between the trimmed V and J ends, which lost 7 bases and 2 bases, there was a span of 15 bases. The CDR3 sequence: CASTPRAKPGNTIYF. For the CDR3, the DNA is TGTGCCAGCACCCCTAGGGCGAAACCTGGAAACACCATATATTTT.

This clonotype came up a few times. The chain has TRBV7-8 and TRBJ2-7; tentative D call: TRBD2 (6 bases). The CDR3 sequence is 15 residues long. Trimming stripped 1 base from V and 4 bases from J, with 14 bases between. Germline V lookup: CDR1 SGHVS, CDR2 FQNEAQ. CDR3 sequence (DNA): TGTGCCAGCAGCTTAGACGCGCGGGACCTTTACGAGCAGTACTTC. This codes for CASSLDARDLYEQYF.

The chain joins TRBV28 to TRBJ1-5, with TRBD1 matching over 9 bases. The length of the CDR3 is 13 residues. Trimming took 11 bases from V and 7 from J; bases not matched to a gene: 9. Looked up from germline, CDR1 is MDHEN and CDR2 is SYDVKM. Written as DNA, the CDR3 is TGTGCCGGAGGGGGGGACAGGGTCCAGCCCCAGCATTTT. Amino acid sequence: CAGGGDRVQPQHF.

This clonotype was observed at least ten times. The gene calls are TRBV2 and TRBJ1-2; no reliable D call. V lost 8 bases and J 8 bases, leaving 12 bases between the germline ends. This CDR3 has 11 amino acids. Germline CDR1 is SNHLY and CDR2 is FYNNEI. Written as DNA, the CDR3 is TGTGCCAGCGGTCCGTTGTGGGGCTACACCTTC. It translates to CASGPLWGYTF.

This clonotype was detected many times. The rearrangement links TRBV12-3 or TRBV12-4 to TRBJ1-2; TRBD1 aligns across 9 bases. Germline trimming cut 6 bases from V and 4 bases from J; bases unmatched to any gene: 6. This CDR3 region has 14 residues. The CDR3, as DNA: TGTGCCAGCAGAAAGACAGGGGGAGCCTATGGCTACACCTTC. Its protein is CASRKTGGAYGYTF.

V usage is TRBV12-3 or TRBV12-4 and J usage is TRBJ1-4; maybe TRBD1 (5 bases). The CDR3 spans 15 residues. Trimming stripped 6 bases from V and 6 bases from J, with 17 bases between. The CDR3 DNA reads TGTGCCAGCAGAGTGTGGGGTAGAGGGGATGAAAAACTGTTTTTT. This sequence encodes CASRVWGRGDEKLFF.

This clonotype has at least ten counts. The rearrangement joins TRBV2 to TRBJ2-7; D call uncertain. The CDR3 covers 11 residues. V lost 3 bases, J lost 6 bases, and 6 bases lay in between. CDR1 and CDR2 (germline): SNHLY, FYNNEI. The chain's CDR3 is CASSDVGEQYF. The CDR3 DNA reads as TGTGCCAGCAGTGATGTCGGCGAGCAGTACTTC. Filled out from reference TRBV2 and TRBJ2-7, the complete variable domain reads EPEVTQTPSHQVTQMGQEVILRCVPISNHLYFYWYRQILGQKVEFLVSFYNNEISEKSEIFDDQFSVERPDGSNFTLKIRSTKLEDSAMYFCASSDVGEQYFGPGTRLTVT.

This clonotype came up many times. Germline is not matched at one junction end, which may reflect a read error. The chain combines TRBV12-3 or TRBV12-4 with TRBJ1-2; tentative D call: TRBD1 (5 bases). CDR3 length equals 14 residues. The CDR3 here is CAGSPQGFYYGYTF. The CDR3 DNA follows: TGTGCCGGCAGTCCGCAGGGTTTCTACTATGGCTACACCTTC.